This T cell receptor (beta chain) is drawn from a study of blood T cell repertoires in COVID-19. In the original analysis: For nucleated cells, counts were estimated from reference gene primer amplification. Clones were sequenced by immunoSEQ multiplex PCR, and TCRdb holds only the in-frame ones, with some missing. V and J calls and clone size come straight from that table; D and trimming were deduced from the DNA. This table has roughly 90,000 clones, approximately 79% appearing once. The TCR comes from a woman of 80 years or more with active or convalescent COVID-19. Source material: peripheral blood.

CDR3 region: CASIAGGLYEQFF. As DNA, the CDR3 is TGTGCCAGCATAGCGGGAGGGTTATATGAGCAGTTCTTC. The rearrangement joins TRBV28 to TRBJ2-1, with 11 bases aligning to TRBD2. The trim removed 7 bases at V and 8 bases at J, leaving 4 bases unmatched. There are 13 residues in the CDR3. Germline-derived CDR1 and CDR2 are MDHEN and SYDVKM.